A selection of T cell receptor beta chains follows, all from one sample in a study of T cell responses to AZD1222 COVID-19 vaccine. TCRdb's copy holds only in-frame clones and misses some; the assay was immunoSEQ multiplex PCR. The data hold some 80,000 clones, with about 87% observed a single time. The sample here was peripheral blood, taken 28 days after the second dose of the MenACWY control vaccine. The source of these receptors is an adult who received the MenACWY meningococcal vaccine as a control. CDR3s include the opening cysteine and the closing phenylalanine or tryptophan. Fields, in order: V gene, J gene, clone size, CDR3 protein. Size values are once, few and many counts, or a class for expanded clones, and some rows have none.

v_call: TRBV30
j_call: TRBJ1-1
clone_size: .
cdr3_aa: CAWKRVNTEAFF

v_call: TRBV19
j_call: TRBJ1-6
clone_size: .
cdr3_aa: CASSIPDRDSPLHF

v_call: TRBV6-1
j_call: TRBJ2-5
clone_size: .
cdr3_aa: CASSEALIAGGSQETQYF

v_call: TRBV9
j_call: TRBJ2-1
clone_size: .
cdr3_aa: CASSPRDGGVGSYNEQFF

v_call: TRBV27
j_call: TRBJ1-5
clone_size: .
cdr3_aa: CASSLGTGGRQPQHF

v_call: TRBV25-1
j_call: TRBJ1-4
clone_size: .
cdr3_aa: CASSGPSWTEKLFF

v_call: TRBV5-4
j_call: TRBJ2-7
clone_size: .
cdr3_aa: CASSANRDRPYEQYF

v_call: TRBV30
j_call: TRBJ1-1
clone_size: .
cdr3_aa: CAWTISGDTEAFF

v_call: TRBV5-1
j_call: TRBJ2-3
clone_size: .
cdr3_aa: CASSSGTSGATDTQYF

v_call: TRBV19
j_call: TRBJ2-7
clone_size: .
cdr3_aa: CASSIGGGPIGEQYF

v_call: TRBV28
j_call: TRBJ1-6
clone_size: .
cdr3_aa: CAIGRPQHYNSPLHF

v_call: TRBV4-2
j_call: TRBJ2-1
clone_size: .
cdr3_aa: CASSPDSSSYNEQFF

v_call: TRBV2
j_call: TRBJ1-6
clone_size: .
cdr3_aa: CASRGTGAVSYNSPLHF

v_call: TRBV19
j_call: TRBJ1-5
clone_size: once
cdr3_aa: CASSMMDLSNQPQHF

v_call: TRBV6-5
j_call: TRBJ1-6
clone_size: few
cdr3_aa: CASSWDSGSYNSPLHF

v_call: TRBV3-1/TRBV3-2
j_call: TRBJ1-6
clone_size: .
cdr3_aa: CASSLTQGNSPLHF

v_call: TRBV28
j_call: TRBJ2-7
clone_size: .
cdr3_aa: CASGLDRDSYEQYF

v_call: TRBV27
j_call: TRBJ2-2
clone_size: once
cdr3_aa: CASSFWPISDTGELFF

v_call: TRBV5-1
j_call: TRBJ2-1
clone_size: .
cdr3_aa: CASSLGGAGEQFF

v_call: TRBV18
j_call: TRBJ2-7
clone_size: .
cdr3_aa: CASSTTTGTPYEQYF

v_call: TRBV9
j_call: TRBJ2-1
clone_size: .
cdr3_aa: CASSVGSGGAPNEQFF

v_call: TRBV5-1
j_call: TRBJ2-7
clone_size: .
cdr3_aa: CASSRETGAEQYF

v_call: TRBV30
j_call: TRBJ2-7
clone_size: .
cdr3_aa: CAWRGLLQGSYEQYF

v_call: TRBV29-1
j_call: TRBJ1-1
clone_size: .
cdr3_aa: CSAYDTGHTEAFF

v_call: TRBV6-6
j_call: TRBJ2-5
clone_size: .
cdr3_aa: CASSLVETQYF

v_call: TRBV30
j_call: TRBJ1-4
clone_size: .
cdr3_aa: CAWSQGMGEKLFF

v_call: TRBV18
j_call: TRBJ2-7
clone_size: .
cdr3_aa: CASSRGVAREQYF

v_call: TRBV19
j_call: TRBJ1-6
clone_size: .
cdr3_aa: CASSIGQGYRSPLHF

v_call: TRBV9
j_call: TRBJ2-5
clone_size: .
cdr3_aa: CASSAPGTGRKETQYF

v_call: TRBV28
j_call: TRBJ1-4
clone_size: .
cdr3_aa: CASSIGGGNEKLFF

v_call: TRBV4-2
j_call: TRBJ1-5
clone_size: .
cdr3_aa: CASSQFGTGDQPQHF

v_call: TRBV4-1
j_call: TRBJ1-5
clone_size: .
cdr3_aa: CASSQEQGQWAQHF

v_call: TRBV7-2
j_call: TRBJ2-7
clone_size: .
cdr3_aa: CASSFMDEQYF

v_call: TRBV7-2
j_call: TRBJ2-1
clone_size: .
cdr3_aa: CASSLVGGGYNEQFF

v_call: TRBV6-1
j_call: TRBJ1-5
clone_size: once
cdr3_aa: CASSEAVQFSNQPQHF